The text below deals with one TCR beta chain. Its antigen is unidentified. The CDR3 runs to 13 residues. Looked up from germline, CDR1 is MNHEY and CDR2 is SMNVEV (reference sequence). V lost 3 bases to trimming and J lost 4 bases; unmatched junction nucleotides: 2. The data were obtained in a study of cytomegalovirus exposure and HLA in healthy donors. Notes on the study in general: Cytomegalovirus association was assigned to about 150 TCR beta chains.

The primer mix had 60 Vbeta and 13 Jbeta primers. Produced via immunoSEQ multiplex PCR; TCRdb's table is partial and in-frame only. The table has about 130,000 clones, 8.5% to 10% seen once. The rearrangement links TRBV27 to TRBJ1-1; 7 positions match TRBD1. The sample consisted of PBMCs. The sequence was obtained from a man aged 35 to 55 in good health and CMV-seronegative. CDR3 in DNA: TGTGCCAGCAGTTTGGCAGGGGGCACTGAAGCTTTCTTT. It yields the protein CASSLAGGTEAFF.